The present TCR beta chain was sequenced within a study of vaccination effects on CD4 cells after COVID-19. About this clone itself: Its antigen is not known.

Study-level findings and limits: Substantial clonal contraction characterized both infection- and vaccine-induced clones late after vaccination.

Generated by immunoSEQ multiplex PCR, the TCRdb table keeps only in-frame clones and is missing some. Of 65,000 or so clones listed, more than 70% are singletons. Antigen-specific CD4+ T cells expanded by the ViraFEST assay with viral peptide pools were then sequenced. Subsequent to about 10 days of culture, CD4+ T cells were isolated. Vaccine recipients lacked prior SARS-CoV-2 infection and had negative nucleocapsid antibodies. They grew over 1.5 million PBMC in each well, adding 9.5 to 10 IU/ml IL-2 and 10 ug/ml peptides. The clonotype originates from a human donor who received a COVID-19 vaccine. The sequencing used CD4+ T cells from PBMCs cultured with HCoV-NL63 spike peptides, collected before COVID-19 vaccination.

This chain's CDR3 is CSVEVPPDRTEAFF. In DNA, the CDR3 is TGCAGCGTTGAGGTCCCACCGGACCGAACTGAAGCTTTCTTT. The chain has TRBV29-1 and TRBJ1-1; the D is unclear. The CDR3 spans 14 residues. Germline values: CDR1 SQVTM, CDR2 ANQGSEA. V lost 3 bases to trimming and J lost 5 bases, with 16 bases between them.